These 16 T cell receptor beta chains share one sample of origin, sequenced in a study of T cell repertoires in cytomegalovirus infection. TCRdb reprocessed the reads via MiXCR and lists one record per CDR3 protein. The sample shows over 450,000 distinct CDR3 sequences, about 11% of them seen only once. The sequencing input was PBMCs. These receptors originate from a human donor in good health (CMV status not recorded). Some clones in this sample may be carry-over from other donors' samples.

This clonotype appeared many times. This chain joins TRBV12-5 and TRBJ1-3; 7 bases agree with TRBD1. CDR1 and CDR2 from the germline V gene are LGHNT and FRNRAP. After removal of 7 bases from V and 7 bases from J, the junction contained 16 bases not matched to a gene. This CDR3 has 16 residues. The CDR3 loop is CASVTLPRGERNTIYF. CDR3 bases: TGTGCTAGTGTAACCCTGCCCAGGGGGGAGAGGAACACCATATATTTT.

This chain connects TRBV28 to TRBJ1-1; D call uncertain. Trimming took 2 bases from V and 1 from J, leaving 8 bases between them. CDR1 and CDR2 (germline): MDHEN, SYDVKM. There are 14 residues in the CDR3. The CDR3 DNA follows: TGTGCCAGCAGTTTAAGTCAACAGAACACTGAAGCTTTCTTT. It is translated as CASSLSQQNTEAFF.

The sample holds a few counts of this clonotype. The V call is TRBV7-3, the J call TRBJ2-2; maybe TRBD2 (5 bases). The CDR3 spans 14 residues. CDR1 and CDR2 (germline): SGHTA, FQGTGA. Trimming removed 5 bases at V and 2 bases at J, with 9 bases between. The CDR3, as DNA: TGTGCCAGCAGCCAAAGCGGAAACACCGGGGAGCTGTTTTTT. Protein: CASSQSGNTGELFF.

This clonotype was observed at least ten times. CDR3 nucleotides: TGTGCCAGCAGTGGGGTTCAAGAGACCCAGTACTTC. Its translation is CASSGVQETQYF. The chain joins TRBV2 to TRBJ2-5; D gene ambiguous. The length of the CDR3 is 12 residues. Per germline, CDR1 SNHLY and CDR2 FYNNEI. The V gene lost 4 bases and the J gene lost 2 bases, with 5 bases spanning the gap.

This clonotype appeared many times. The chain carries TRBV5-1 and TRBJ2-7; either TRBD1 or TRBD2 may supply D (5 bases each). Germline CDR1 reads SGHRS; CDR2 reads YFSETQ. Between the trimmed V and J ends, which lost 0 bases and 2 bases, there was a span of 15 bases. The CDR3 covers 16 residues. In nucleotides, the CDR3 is TGCGCCAGCAGCTTGGCCGGGGCAGGGCAAACCTACGAGCAGTACTTC. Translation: CASSLAGAGQTYEQYF.

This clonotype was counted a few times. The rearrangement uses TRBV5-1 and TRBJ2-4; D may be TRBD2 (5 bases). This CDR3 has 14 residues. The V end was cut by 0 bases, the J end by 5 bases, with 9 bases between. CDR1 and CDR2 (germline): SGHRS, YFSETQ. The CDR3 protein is CASSLGSRENIQYF. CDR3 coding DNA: TGCGCCAGCAGCTTGGGATCGAGGGAAAACATTCAGTACTTC.

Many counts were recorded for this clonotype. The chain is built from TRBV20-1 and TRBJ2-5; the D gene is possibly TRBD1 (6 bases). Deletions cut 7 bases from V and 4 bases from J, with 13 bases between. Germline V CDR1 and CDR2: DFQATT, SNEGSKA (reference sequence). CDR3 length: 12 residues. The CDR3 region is CSGSLGGETQYF. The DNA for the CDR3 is TGCAGTGGGTCGTTAGGGGGAGAGACCCAGTACTTC.

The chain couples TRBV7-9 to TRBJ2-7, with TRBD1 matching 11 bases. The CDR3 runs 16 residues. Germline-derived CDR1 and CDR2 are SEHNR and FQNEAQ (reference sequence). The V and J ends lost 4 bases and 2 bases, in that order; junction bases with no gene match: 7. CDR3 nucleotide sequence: TGTGCCAGCAGCTCCCGGACAGGGGGCAGAACCTACGAGCAGTACTTC. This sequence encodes CASSSRTGGRTYEQYF.

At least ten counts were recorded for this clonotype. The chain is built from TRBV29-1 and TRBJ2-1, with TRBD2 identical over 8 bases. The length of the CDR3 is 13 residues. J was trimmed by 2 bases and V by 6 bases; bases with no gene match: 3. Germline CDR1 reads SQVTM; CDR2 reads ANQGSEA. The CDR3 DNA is TGCAGCGTCAACGGGGGGGCCTACAATGAGCAGTTCTTC. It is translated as CSVNGGAYNEQFF.

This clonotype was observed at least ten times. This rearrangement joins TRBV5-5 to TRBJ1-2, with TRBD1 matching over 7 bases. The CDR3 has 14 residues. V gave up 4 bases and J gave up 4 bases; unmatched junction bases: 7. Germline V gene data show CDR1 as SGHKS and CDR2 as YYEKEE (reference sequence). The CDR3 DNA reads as TGTGCCAGCAGCCGACAGGGAGGAACCTATGGCTACACCTTC. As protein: CASSRQGGTYGYTF. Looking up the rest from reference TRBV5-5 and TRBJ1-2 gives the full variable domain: DAGVTQSPTHLIKTRGQQVTLRCSPISGHKSVSWYQQVLGQGPQFIFQYYEKEERGRGNFPDRFSARQFPNYSSELNVNALLLGDSALYLCASSRQGGTYGYTFGSGTRLTVV.

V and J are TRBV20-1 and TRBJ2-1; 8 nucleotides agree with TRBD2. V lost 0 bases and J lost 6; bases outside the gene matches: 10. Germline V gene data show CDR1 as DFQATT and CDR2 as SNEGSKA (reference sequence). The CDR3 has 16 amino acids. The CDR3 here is CSARDLGAGALNEQFF. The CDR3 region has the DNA TGCAGTGCTAGAGATCTTGGAGCGGGAGCGCTCAATGAGCAGTTCTTC.

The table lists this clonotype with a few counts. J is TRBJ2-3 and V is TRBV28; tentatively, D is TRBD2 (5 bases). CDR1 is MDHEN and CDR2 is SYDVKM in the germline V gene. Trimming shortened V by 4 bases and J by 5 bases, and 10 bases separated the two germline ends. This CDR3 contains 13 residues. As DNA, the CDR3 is TGTGCCAGCAGTTGGGAGTCGGAAGATACGCAGTATTTT. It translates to CASSWESEDTQYF.

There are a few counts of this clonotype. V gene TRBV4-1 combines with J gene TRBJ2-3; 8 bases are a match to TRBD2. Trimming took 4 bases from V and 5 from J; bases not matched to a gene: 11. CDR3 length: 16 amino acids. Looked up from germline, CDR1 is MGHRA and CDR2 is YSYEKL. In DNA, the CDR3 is TGCGCCAGCAGCCGTGATAGCGGGGCGGGGAGAGATACGCAGTATTTT. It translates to CASSRDSGAGRDTQYF.

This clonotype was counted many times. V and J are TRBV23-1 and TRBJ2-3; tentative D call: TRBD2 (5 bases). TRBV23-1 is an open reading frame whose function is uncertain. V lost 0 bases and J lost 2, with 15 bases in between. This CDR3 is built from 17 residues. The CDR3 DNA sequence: TGCGCCAGCAGTCAATCTAAGGTGTCCGGGAACACAGATACGCAGTATTTT. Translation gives CASSQSKVSGNTDTQYF.

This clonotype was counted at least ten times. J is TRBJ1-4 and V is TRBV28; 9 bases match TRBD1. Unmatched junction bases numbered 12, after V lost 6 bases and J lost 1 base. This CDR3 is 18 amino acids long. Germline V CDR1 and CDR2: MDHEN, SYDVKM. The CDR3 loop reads CASRNRFGTGLTNEKLFF. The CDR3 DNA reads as TGTGCCAGCAGGAATAGGTTCGGGACAGGGTTAACTAATGAAAAACTGTTTTTT. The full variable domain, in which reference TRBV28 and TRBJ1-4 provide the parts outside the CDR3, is DVKVTQSSRYLVKRTGEKVFLECVQDMDHENMFWYRQDPGLGLRLIYFSYDVKMKEKGDIPEGYSVSREKKERFSLILESASTNQTSMYLCASRNRFGTGLTNEKLFFGSGTQLSVL.

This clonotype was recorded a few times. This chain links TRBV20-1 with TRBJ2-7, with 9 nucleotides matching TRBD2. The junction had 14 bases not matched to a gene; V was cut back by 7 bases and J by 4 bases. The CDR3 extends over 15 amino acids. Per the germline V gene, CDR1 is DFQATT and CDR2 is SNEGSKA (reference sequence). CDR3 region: CSVTAVSGRIYEQYF. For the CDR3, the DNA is TGCAGTGTTACGGCCGTGAGCGGGAGGATTTACGAGCAGTACTTC.